This record concerns one TCR beta chain sequence. Its antigen is not identified. This entry belongs to a study of CD8+CD57+ T cells in acquired aplastic anemia. Across the whole study: Sorted CD4+ and CD8+ cells gave a mean 3.2 ug DNA, range 0.2 to 27.4 ug.

All sequencing subjects had displayed CD8+CD57+ cell expansion on flow cytometry. Severe acquired aplastic anemia was diagnosed in all patients. All patients were therapy-naive when blood was sampled. Germline V gene sequence: CDR1 LNHDA, CDR2 SQIVND (reference sequence). The CDR3 sequence is 14 residues long. V lost 2 bases and J 9 bases, leaving 14 bases between the germline ends. Genomic DNA acted as the template from which TCR beta VDJ combination and CDR3 sequence profiling were carried out. TCRdb independently ran MiXCR on the reads; one entry per CDR3 protein. Here the sample spans 200,000 to 300,000 distinct CDR3 sequences, more than 45% being singletons. Study results and limitations: Patients and controls had in common twenty-nine CD8+ CDR3 sequences.

The sequence came from a human donor with aplastic anemia. Material: sorted CD4+, CD8+, or CD8+CD57+ T cells (not recorded which) from PBMCs. This chain connects TRBV19 to TRBJ1-5; D ambiguous. The CDR3 loop is CASSISRWTGPQHF. DNA for the CDR3: TGTGCCAGTAGTATATCGCGGTGGACTGGGCCCCAGCATTTT.